These 20 T cell receptor beta chains came from one sample sequenced in a study of PD-1 blockade in classical Hodgkin lymphoma. No patient escaped relapse after autologous stem cell transplantation, and brentuximab vedotin exposure varied. Sequencing was performed with immunoSEQ multiplex PCR; in TCRdb, only in-frame clones are kept and a portion is missing. The sample comprises 90,000 to 100,000 clones, roughly 87% of which are singletons, and roughly 10% rests with the top ten. The sample here was peripheral blood mononuclear cells (PBMCs), taken before the second cycle of nivolumab. Source of these receptors: a human donor with classical Hodgkin lymphoma.

The V call is TRBV13, the J call TRBJ2-2; TRBD2 aligns across 11 bases. V lost 5 bases and J lost 6; bases outside the gene matches: 8. Germline loops: CDR1 PRHDT, CDR2 FYEKMQ (reference sequence). The CDR3 length is 16 residues. The DNA of the CDR3 is TGTGCCAGCAGCCATCGACTAGCGGGACGGTCCGGGGAGCTGTTTTTT. It translates to CASSHRLAGRSGELFF.

CDR3 nucleotide sequence: TGTGCCAGCAGCGTAGAAATGGGAAACAATGAGCAGTTCTTC. This encodes CASSVEMGNNEQFF. The chain recombines TRBV9 with TRBJ2-1; D remains ambiguous. The V end was cut by 0 bases, the J end by 5 bases, with 9 bases between. The CDR3 has 14 residues. Germline loops: CDR1 SGDLS, CDR2 YYNGEE.

The chain combines TRBV5-1 with TRBJ2-5; 8 bases map to TRBD1. The CDR3 sequence is 19 residues long. Trimming removed 4 bases from V and 2 bases from J; junction bases left unmatched: 19. Germline loops: CDR1 SGHRS, CDR2 YFSETQ. The CDR3 DNA reads TGCGCCAGCAGCCACACCCTAGAGAAAGGACAGGGAATTCAAGAGACCCAGTACTTC. Protein sequence: CASSHTLEKGQGIQETQYF.

The V call is TRBV20-1, the J call TRBJ2-7, with D perhaps TRBD1 (5 bases). The CDR3 is 11 residues long. Per the germline V gene, CDR1 is DFQATT and CDR2 is SNEGSKA (reference sequence). The V and J ends lost 6 bases and 0 bases respectively, with 6 bases between them. CDR3 DNA: TGCAGTGCGGACAACTCCTACGAGCAGTACTTC. Translating gives CSADNSYEQYF.

This clone was seen once. V and J are TRBV7-2 and TRBJ2-2; D is unresolved. This CDR3 contains 14 residues. V was shortened by 2 bases and J by 1 base, with 5 bases between the two germline ends. Germline CDR1 reads SGHTA; CDR2 reads FQGNSA. The chain's CDR3 is CASSLQQNTGELFF. The CDR3, as DNA: TGTGCCAGCAGCTTACAGCAGAACACCGGGGAGCTGTTTTTT. The full variable domain, in which reference TRBV7-2 and TRBJ2-2 provide the parts outside the CDR3, is GAGVSQSPSNKVTEKGKDVELRCDPISGHTALYWYRQSLGQGLEFLIYFQGNSAPDKSGLPSDRFSAERTGGSVSTLTIQRTQQEDSAVYLCASSLQQNTGELFFGEGSRLTVL.

V is TRBV11-2 and J is TRBJ1-2; no reliable D call. The CDR3 loop spans 13 amino acids. The germline V gene has CDR1 SGHAT and CDR2 FQNNGV. V was cut by 1 base and J by 5 bases, with 8 bases left in between. This CDR3 is CASSLGLGYGYTF. The DNA of the CDR3 is TGTGCCAGCAGCTTAGGGCTTGGTTATGGCTACACCTTC.

The gene calls are TRBV27 and TRBJ2-3; D gene unclear. Germline CDR1 reads MNHEY; CDR2 reads SMNVEV (reference sequence). The V end lost 6 bases, the J end lost 1 base, and 14 bases lay between the germline ends. The CDR3 has 15 residues. The CDR3 DNA reads as TGTGCCAGCAGCCCCGTTACGACGGGCACAGATACGCAGTATTTT. Its translation is CASSPVTTGTDTQYF.

This chain uses TRBV7-6 with TRBJ2-7, with a tentative D call TRBD2 (6 bases). There are 13 residues in the CDR3. Germline loops: CDR1 SGHVS, CDR2 FNYEAQ. Trimming took 6 bases from V and 0 from J, leaving 9 bases between them. The CDR3 spells CASSWDFSYEQYF. DNA for the CDR3: TGTGCCAGCAGTTGGGACTTCTCCTACGAGCAGTACTTC.

This chain connects TRBV27 to TRBJ2-1, with 8 bases that match TRBD2. The V and J ends lost 4 bases and 8 bases, in that order; junction bases with no gene match: 7. The CDR3 runs 14 residues. The V gene's germline CDR1 is MNHEY and CDR2 SMNVEV (reference sequence). DNA for the CDR3: TGTGCCAGCAGTTGGAGCGGGAGTGCCGATGAGCAGTTCTTC. Protein: CASSWSGSADEQFF.

This sequence joins TRBV28 and TRBJ1-2, with D unclear. The V end lost 2 bases, the J end lost 3 bases, and 7 bases lay between the germline ends. This CDR3 has 13 residues. The germline V gene has CDR1 MDHEN and CDR2 SYDVKM. CDR3 bases: TGTGCCAGCAGTTTAGCCGCTTACTATGGCTACACCTTC. Its protein is CASSLAAYYGYTF.

The gene calls are TRBV28 and TRBJ2-7, with D possibly TRBD2 on 5 matching bases. V dropped 5 bases and J dropped 4 bases, with 15 bases sitting between them. This CDR3 contains 14 residues. Germline assignment: CDR1 MDHEN and CDR2 SYDVKM. The CDR3 spells CASSPRGLRYEQYF. CDR3 coding DNA: TGTGCCAGCAGTCCACGTGGACTTAGGTACGAGCAGTACTTC.

The chain employs TRBV5-1 and TRBJ2-1, with 8 positions matching TRBD2. The J segment lost 0 bases and the V segment lost 4 bases, leaving 15 bases of the junction unmatched. Germline V gives CDR1 SGHRS, CDR2 YFSETQ. The CDR3 extends over 19 amino acids. The CDR3 sequence is CASSAAGGSGASSYNEQFF. The CDR3 DNA is TGCGCCAGCAGCGCGGCCGGGGGTAGCGGGGCGAGCTCCTACAATGAGCAGTTCTTC.

The rearrangement joins TRBV2 to TRBJ1-1, with a possible D match to TRBD1 (6 bases). The CDR3 covers 15 residues. V dropped 2 bases and J dropped 0 bases, with 10 bases sitting between them. Per germline, CDR1 SNHLY and CDR2 FYNNEI. The CDR3 nucleotides read TGTGCCAGCAGTGAAAAGAGGACAGTGAACACTGAAGCTTTCTTT. Amino acids: CASSEKRTVNTEAFF.

The chain has TRBV10-2 and TRBJ2-7; a possible D gene is TRBD2 (5 bases). The germline CDR1 and CDR2 sequences are WSHSY and SAAADI. The CDR3 length is 12 residues. Trimming took 6 bases from V and 4 from J, leaving 10 bases between them. This chain's CDR3 is CASSRDGYEQYF. CDR3 in DNA: TGCGCCAGCAGCCGGGATGGGTACGAGCAGTACTTC.

A single count supports this clone. The chain has TRBV23-1 and TRBJ2-7, with D maybe TRBD1 (5 bases). TRBV23-1 is designated an ORF whose function remains uncertain. Trimming left V 4 bases short and J 3 bases short, with 25 bases between. This CDR3 has 18 amino acids. For the CDR3, the DNA is TGCGCCAGCAGTCGTTTCCAGGGCCTACATCCCGTCCACTACGAGCAGTACTTC. Amino acids: CASSRFQGLHPVHYEQYF.

The count of this clone is one. The rearrangement uses TRBV6-5 and TRBJ1-5; D not resolved. Per germline, CDR1 MNHEY and CDR2 SVGAGI. V was trimmed by 8 bases and J by 0 bases, leaving 11 bases between them. The CDR3 loop spans 14 amino acids. This CDR3 reads CASGLRDSNQPQHF. In nucleotides, the CDR3 is TGTGCCAGCGGACTTAGGGATAGCAATCAGCCCCAGCATTTT.

The chain employs TRBV6-1 and TRBJ2-3; D is unresolved. Germline CDR1 and CDR2: MNHNS and SASEGT. The V gene lost 2 bases and the J gene lost 4 bases, with 7 bases spanning the gap. This CDR3 spans 13 amino acids. This CDR3 is CASSEWAPDTQYF. DNA of the CDR3: TGTGCCAGCAGTGAATGGGCCCCAGATACGCAGTATTTT.

CDR3 nucleotide sequence: TGCGCCAGCAGCTTGAACAGGGGGCGGGAGACCCAGTACTTC. Translating it yields CASSLNRGRETQYF. The V gene is TRBV5-1, the J gene TRBJ2-5, with TRBD1 identical over 9 bases. Germline V gives CDR1 SGHRS, CDR2 YFSETQ. Trimming at V came to 1 base and at J to 5 bases, leaving 3 bases not matched to a gene. This CDR3 has 14 residues. Variable domain in full (rest from reference TRBV5-1 and TRBJ2-5): KAGVTQTPRYLIKTRGQQVTLSCSPISGHRSVSWYQQTPGQGLQFLFEYFSETQRNKGNFPGRFSGRQFSNSRSEMNVSTLELGDSALYLCASSLNRGRETQYFGPGTRLLVL.

V gene TRBV19 combines with J gene TRBJ1-5, with a tentative D call TRBD1 (6 bases). This CDR3 spans 15 amino acids. The V gene lost 5 bases and the J gene lost 1 base, with 12 bases spanning the gap. Per germline, CDR1 LNHDA and CDR2 SQIVND (reference sequence). The CDR3 DNA follows: TGTGCCAGTAGTGCTTGGCAGGGGAGCAATCAGCCCCAGCATTTT. It translates to CASSAWQGSNQPQHF.

The table lists this clone with a few counts. The J gene is TRBJ1-1, the V gene TRBV19; TRBD1 is a possible D gene (6 bases). This CDR3 comprises 13 residues. V lost 5 bases, J lost 4 bases, and 11 bases lay in between. From germline, CDR1 is LNHDA and CDR2 SQIVND (reference sequence). The DNA for the CDR3 is TGTGCCAGTAGTCCCCAGACAGGCACTGAAGCTTTCTTT. This encodes CASSPQTGTEAFF.